The T cell receptor (beta chain) described here comes from a study of blood T cells in healthy people across ages. A second about 6 to 11 cycle PCR used barcoded and J-beta primers. A tag from a template-switch adaptor with 12 random nucleotides marked each cDNA molecule. TCRdb reprocessed the 5' RACE reads with MiXCR, giving one entry per CDR3 protein. Among 800,000 to 1,300,000 distinct CDR3 sequences listed, approximately 26% were seen once. The CDR3 consists of 15 residues. With V trimmed by 3 bases and J by 3 bases, 4 bases remained unmatched. Germline CDR1 and CDR2: PRHDT and FYEKMQ (reference sequence). This clonotype was seen more than once but under ten times. For every donor, a draw yielded around 10 milliliters of peripheral blood. These data also featured in a second study, about T cells of mothers and their children. That report adds: Amplification in the second PCR used the M1S primer, which added sample barcodes and 2-4 random nucleotides. Unrelated mother-child pairs always had slightly, but never significantly, lower normalized overlap than related pairs.

The clonotype originates from a girl aged 2-10 years in good health. V gene TRBV13 combines with J gene TRBJ2-5, with 10 bases matching TRBD2. Sequencing was performed on blood. CDR3 sequence: CASSFRGTSEETQYF. The CDR3 coding sequence is TGTGCCAGCAGCTTCCGAGGGACTAGCGAAGAGACCCAGTACTTC.